These 24 T cell receptor beta chains were all obtained from the same sample, sequenced in a study of T cell clones after liver transplantation. Profiling relied on immunoSEQ multiplex PCR, and the TCRdb table lists in-frame clones only, not all of them. The sample carries tens of thousands of clones, roughly 80% recorded once. The specimen comprised CD4+ T cells from blood, sampled around 45 months after liver transplant. Source of these receptors: a human patient who received a liver transplant. The graft donor may have contributed some T cells.

The rearrangement links TRBV27 to TRBJ2-7, with D unresolved. Deletions cut 0 bases from V and 3 bases from J, with 3 bases between. CDR3 length equals 12 residues. Germline assignment: CDR1 MNHEY and CDR2 SMNVEV (reference sequence). The CDR3 DNA follows: TGTGCCAGCAGTTTATCCGGCTACGAGCAGTACTTC. Translated: CASSLSGYEQYF.

The chain links TRBV6-5 to TRBJ2-3; no definite D call. The CDR3 extends over 14 amino acids. Germline V gene lookup returns CDR1 MNHEY and CDR2 SVGAGI. The V end lost 5 bases, the J end lost 1 base, and 10 bases lay between the germline ends. The CDR3 loop reads CASSLYRGTDTQYF. The DNA of the CDR3 is TGTGCCAGCAGTCTTTACCGGGGCACAGATACGCAGTATTTT.

The chain uses TRBV29-1 and TRBJ1-2; no clear D. Trimming took 6 bases from V and 3 from J, leaving 20 bases between them. The CDR3 sequence is 15 residues long. Germline CDR1 and CDR2: SQVTM and ANQGSEA. The CDR3 coding sequence is TGCAGCGTCATTTCTTCTGGTTTGATAGACTATGGCTACACCTTC. This encodes CSVISSGLIDYGYTF.

This clone was detected once. The rearrangement links TRBV30 to TRBJ2-7; no reliable D call. CDR3 size: 13 residues. V gave up 7 bases and J gave up 2 bases, with 15 bases separating them. Germline V gene lookup returns CDR1 GTSNPN and CDR2 SVGIG (reference sequence). The CDR3 sequence: CASRKVGPYEQYF. In DNA form, the CDR3 reads TGTGCCTCGAGGAAGGTCGGGCCCTACGAGCAGTACTTC.

This chain's CDR3 is CASSLSASGYNEQFF. In DNA form, the CDR3 reads TGTGCCAGCAGCTTATCGGCTAGCGGATACAATGAGCAGTTCTTC. This chain links TRBV7-2 with TRBJ2-1; 7 nucleotides line up with TRBD2. Losses at the gene ends were 2 bases for V and 4 bases for J; bases not matched to a gene: 5. CDR3 length: 15 amino acids. CDR1 is SGHTA, CDR2 FQGNSA, per germline. Filled out from reference TRBV7-2 and TRBJ2-1, the complete variable domain reads GAGVSQSPSNKVTEKGKDVELRCDPISGHTALYWYRQSLGQGLEFLIYFQGNSAPDKSGLPSDRFSAERTGGSVSTLTIQRTQQEDSAVYLCASSLSASGYNEQFFGPGTRLTVL.

This chain uses TRBV4-1 with TRBJ2-5; D is uncertain. CDR1 and CDR2 from the germline V gene are MGHRA and YSYEKL. The CDR3 sequence is 14 residues long. Trimming shortened V by 1 base and J by 9 bases, and 15 bases separated the two germline ends. DNA for the CDR3: TGCGCCAGCAGCCAAGTCAGCTTCATTTCGCCCCAGTACTTC. Protein sequence: CASSQVSFISPQYF.

The chain joins TRBV4-1 to TRBJ2-3; perhaps TRBD2 as D (5 bases). The CDR3 is 15 residues long. V was trimmed by 0 bases and J by 3 bases, leaving 10 bases between them. Germline assignment: CDR1 MGHRA and CDR2 YSYEKL. The CDR3 spells CASSQDREGTDTQYF. CDR3 in DNA: TGCGCCAGCAGCCAAGATCGTGAGGGAACAGATACGCAGTATTTT.

This clone was counted between two and nine times. The CDR3 here is CASSQEQDRIYNEQFF. In DNA, the CDR3 is TGCGCCAGCAGCCAAGAACAGGACAGAATCTACAATGAGCAGTTCTTC. This chain links TRBV4-3 with TRBJ2-1, with D perhaps matching TRBD1 (6 bases). Trimming shortened V by 0 bases and J by 3 bases, and 12 bases separated the two germline ends. CDR3 size: 16 residues. The germline V gene has CDR1 LGHNA and CDR2 YSLEER.

The rearrangement links TRBV5-1 to TRBJ1-1; maybe TRBD1 (5 bases). The germline V gene has CDR1 SGHRS and CDR2 YFSETQ. The V end lost 3 bases, the J end lost 11 bases, and 23 bases lay between the germline ends. This CDR3 has 15 amino acids. This CDR3 is CASSSASQGRVGAFF. Written as DNA, the CDR3 is TGCGCCAGCAGCTCGGCATCCCAAGGCAGGGTAGGGGCTTTCTTT.

This clone appeared a few times. The chain carries TRBV7-2 and TRBJ1-2; 8 bases fit TRBD1. The length of the CDR3 is 13 residues. The V gene's germline CDR1 is SGHTA and CDR2 FQGNSA. The V and J ends lost 1 base and 8 bases, in that order; junction bases with no gene match: 3. The CDR3 sequence: CASSLGTGLGYTF. CDR3 bases: TGTGCCAGCAGCTTAGGGACAGGGTTGGGCTACACCTTC.

This clone has more than one count but fewer than ten. The J gene is TRBJ2-4, the V gene TRBV12-2; the table's D call TRBD2 went unverified against the DNA. TRBV12-2 is designated a pseudogene. The CDR3 sequence is 19 residues long. CDR3: CASRLALAGWHLAKNIQYF. The CDR3 DNA is TGTGCAAGTCGCTTAGCGCTAGCGGGATGGCATTTAGCCAAAAACATTCAGTACTTC.

The chain couples TRBV10-2 to TRBJ1-2; 11 nucleotides agree with TRBD1. CDR3 size: 16 residues. CDR1 and CDR2 from the germline V gene are WSHSY and SAAADI. V lost 2 bases to trimming and J lost 4 bases; unmatched junction nucleotides: 6. The CDR3 bases are TGCGCCAGCAGTGAGACCTGGACAGGGGGCATCTATGGCTACACCTTC. Protein sequence: CASSETWTGGIYGYTF.

This chain's CDR3 is CASSTLGYDYYGYTF. The CDR3 DNA is TGTGCCAGCAGTACCCTGGGTTACGACTACTATGGCTACACCTTC. V usage is TRBV6-5 and J usage is TRBJ1-2, with D hard to call. This CDR3 has 15 amino acids. Germline-derived CDR1 and CDR2 are MNHEY and SVGAGI. With 5 bases removed from V and 3 bases from J, the gap between germline ends came to 16 bases.

This clone was seen just once. This rearrangement joins TRBV11-2 to TRBJ2-7; 9 bases map to TRBD2. After removal of 5 bases from V and 3 bases from J, the junction contained 11 bases not matched to a gene. The CDR3 is 16 amino acids. Germline V gene data show CDR1 as SGHAT and CDR2 as FQNNGV. CDR3 in amino acids: CASSRLTSGRYYEQYF. DNA for the CDR3: TGTGCCAGCAGCCGACTTACTAGCGGGCGTTACTACGAGCAGTACTTC.

The chain carries TRBV5-1 and TRBJ2-2; D not certain. Germline V gene lookup returns CDR1 SGHRS and CDR2 YFSETQ. The CDR3 runs 14 residues. Trimming removed 0 bases at V and 7 bases at J, with 10 bases between. CDR3 in amino acids: CASSLVGSVGELFF. The CDR3 DNA sequence: TGCGCCAGCAGCTTGGTCGGCTCTGTCGGGGAGCTGTTTTTT.

The chain combines TRBV11-2 with TRBJ2-5; D is unclear. The CDR3 contains 11 residues. In germline, CDR1 is SGHAT, CDR2 FQNNGV. Deletions cut 3 bases from V and 5 bases from J, with 4 bases between. This CDR3 is CASSLAETQYF. The CDR3 DNA sequence: TGTGCCAGCAGCTTGGCTGAGACCCAGTACTTC.

This chain links TRBV6-1 with TRBJ2-7; possible D gene TRBD1, 5 bases. Trimming stripped 6 bases from V and 3 bases from J, with 15 bases between. The germline V gene encodes CDR1 MNHNS and CDR2 SASEGT. The CDR3 length is 14 residues. The CDR3 spells CASSPPGKIYEQYF. In DNA, the CDR3 is TGTGCCAGCAGCCCACCAGGGAAAATCTACGAGCAGTACTTC.

The chain couples TRBV29-1 to TRBJ2-7; 7 nucleotides align to TRBD1. Trimming removed 3 bases from V and 3 bases from J; junction bases left unmatched: 2. Germline V gene sequence: CDR1 SQVTM, CDR2 ANQGSEA. CDR3 length equals 12 residues. CDR3 residues: CSVEGQNYEQYF. The CDR3, as DNA: TGCAGCGTTGAGGGACAGAACTACGAGCAGTACTTC.

The chain carries TRBV5-6 and TRBJ2-7; 10 nucleotides align to TRBD2. V was clipped by 0 bases and J by 6 bases; unmatched bases: 6. CDR3 length equals 15 residues. Germline V CDR1 and CDR2: SGHDT, YYEEEE. The CDR3 is CASSLDPSGRGEQYF. DNA of the CDR3: TGTGCCAGCAGCTTGGATCCTAGCGGGAGAGGCGAGCAGTACTTC.

V gene TRBV11-2 combines with J gene TRBJ2-7; D ambiguous. The CDR3 consists of 15 residues. V was clipped by 5 bases and J by 6 bases, with 20 bases between them. CDR1 and CDR2 (germline): SGHAT, FQNNGV. CDR3 nucleotide sequence: TGTGCCAGCAGCCAAGATAGGGCAGACAACGGCGAGCAGTACTTC. Its protein is CASSQDRADNGEQYF.

This clone was recorded only once. J is TRBJ2-7 and V is TRBV5-1; D ambiguous. Deletions cut 5 bases from V and 1 base from J, with 16 bases between. Looked up from germline, CDR1 is SGHRS and CDR2 is YFSETQ. The CDR3 contains 15 residues. For the CDR3, the DNA is TGCGCCAGCAGTTTCGGTGACACAAGATCCTACGAGCAGTACTTC. The encoded protein is CASSFGDTRSYEQYF.

For the CDR3, the DNA is TGTGCCAGCAGCTTGGAGGACAGACCCGAGCAGTTCTTC. As protein: CASSLEDRPEQFF. The chain uses TRBV5-4 and TRBJ2-1; the D gene is possibly TRBD1 (6 bases). The CDR3 totals 13 residues. The V gene's germline CDR1 is SGHNT and CDR2 YYREEE (reference sequence). Trimming shortened V by 0 bases and J by 10 bases, and 11 bases separated the two germline ends.

The chain is built from TRBV6-5 and TRBJ2-7; the D is unclear. Trimming cost V 6 bases and J 0 bases, with 15 bases left between them. The CDR3 contains 15 residues. Germline V gives CDR1 MNHEY, CDR2 SVGAGI. CDR3 residues: CASSNGATGSYEQYF. CDR3 bases: TGTGCCAGCAGCAATGGAGCGACCGGCTCCTACGAGCAGTACTTC.

The V and J genes are TRBV7-2 and TRBJ1-1, with 7 bases identical to TRBD1. Trimming at V came to 1 base and at J to 1 base, leaving 3 bases not matched to a gene. CDR1 and CDR2 (germline): SGHTA, FQGNSA. The CDR3 runs to 15 residues. The CDR3 nucleotides read TGTGCCAGCAGCTTAGTAGACAGGGCGAACACTGAAGCTTTCTTT. Its protein product is CASSLVDRANTEAFF.